A selection of T cell receptor beta chains follows, all from one sample in a study of beta chain features in type 1 diabetes. Clones were read by immunoSEQ multiplex PCR, and TCRdb kept only the in-frame ones, dropping some. The table includes 400,000 to 550,000 clones, about an eighth detected once. Material: naive CD4+ T cells from blood. The receptor source for this set is a woman in her late teens or twenties in good health. Each CDR3 is given with its conserved first and last residue. The D gene is left open where the match is weak. Not every row has a clone size; where given, it reads once, few, many or a size class.

>TRBJ2-6|.|many|TRBV30
CAWSPRPGGANVLTF
TGTGCCTGGAGTCCGAGGCCCGGGGGGGCCAACGTCCTGACTTTC
>TRBJ2-5|.|.|TRBV2
CASSELYQETQYF
TGTGCCAGCAGTGAGCTCTACCAAGAGACCCAGTACTTC
>TRBJ2-3|.|few|TRBV29-1
CSVDLGSDTQYF
TGCAGCGTTGATTTGGGGTCAGATACGCAGTATTTT
>TRBJ2-5|.|few|TRBV11-1
CASSWGTDYQETQYF
TGTGCCAGCAGCTGGGGGACGGATTACCAAGAGACCCAGTACTTC
>TRBJ2-7|TRBD1|.|TRBV7-9
CASDDRAYEQYF
TGTGCCAGCGACGACAGGGCCTACGAGCAGTACTTC
>TRBJ2-1|.|few|TRBV29-1
CSGQRQGGPGFGNEQFF
TGCAGCGGGCAGAGACAAGGGGGGCCTGGTTTCGGCAATGAGCAGTTCTTC
>TRBJ2-1|.|.|TRBV4-3
CASSQVGLGGQFF
TGCGCCAGCAGCCAAGTCGGTTTGGGGGGGCAGTTCTTC
>TRBJ2-2|.|few|TRBV7-3
CASSLNTGELFF
TGTGCCAGCAGCTTGAACACCGGGGAGCTGTTTTTT
>TRBJ2-3|.|few|TRBV2
CASSVTRADTQYF
TGTGCCAGCAGTGTGACTAGAGCAGATACGCAGTATTTT
>TRBJ2-6|TRBD1|few|TRBV5-1
CASSSRTGGSNVLTF
TGCGCCAGCAGCAGTAGGACAGGGGGCTCTAACGTCCTGACTTTC
>TRBJ2-4|.|many|TRBV9
CASSVAEARNIQYF
TGTGCCAGCAGCGTGGCAGAGGCGAGGAACATTCAGTACTTC
>TRBJ2-5|TRBD2|few|TRBV7-9
CASSLTAVGREGPKTQYF
TGTGCCAGCAGCTTAACCGCCGTAGGGCGGGAGGGTCCCAAGACCCAGTACTTC
>TRBJ2-1|.|.|TRBV7-2
CASSPRGGGLNEQFF
TGTGCCAGCAGCCCTCGGGGAGGGGGCCTAAATGAGCAGTTCTTC
>TRBJ2-7|TRBD2|few|TRBV7-6
CASGGTSGTYEQYF
TGTGCCAGCGGTGGGACTAGCGGCACCTACGAGCAGTACTTC
>TRBJ2-7|.|.|TRBV5-4
CASSLEVRRSSYEQYF
TGTGCCAGCAGCTTGGAGGTCCGTCGAAGCTCCTACGAGCAGTACTTC
>TRBJ2-6|.|few|TRBV21-1
CASSKWGISGANVLTF
TGTGCCAGCAGCAAATGGGGGATTTCTGGGGCCAACGTCCTGACTTTC
>TRBJ2-1|.|few|TRBV6-5
CASSYSGPRLEQFF
TGTGCCAGCAGTTACTCGGGGCCACGACTAGAGCAGTTCTTC
>TRBJ2-3|.|few|TRBV6-5
CASSYTTRATQYF
TGTGCCAGCAGTTACACTACCAGGGCTACGCAGTATTTT
>TRBJ2-3|.|few|TRBV5-1
CASRIASPSTDTQYF
TGCGCCAGCAGAATAGCATCGCCTAGCACAGATACGCAGTATTTT
>TRBJ2-1|TRBD2|few|TRBV19
CASSINGAGVGYNEQFF
TGTGCCAGTAGTATAAATGGAGCGGGAGTGGGATACAATGAGCAGTTCTTC
>TRBJ2-1|.|.|TRBV7-2
CASSLLRGNEQFF
TGTGCCAGCAGCCTTTTGCGAGGCAATGAGCAGTTCTTC
>TRBJ2-7|.|few|TRBV6-1
CASSEQYYEQYF
TGTGCCAGCAGTGAACAGTACTACGAGCAGTACTTC
>TRBJ2-1|.|many|TRBV14
CASSQDLAGSNEQFF
TGTGCCAGCAGCCAAGATCTTGCGGGGTCGAATGAGCAGTTCTTC
>TRBJ1-4|.|few|TRBV30
CAWTANEKLFF
TGTGCCTGGACCGCTAATGAAAAACTGTTTTTT
>TRBJ2-4|.|.|TRBV5-1
CASSLIDDIQYF
TGCGCCAGCAGCTTGATTGATGACATTCAGTACTTC
>TRBJ2-6|TRBD2|few|TRBV5-1
CASSAGLQDWANVLTF
TGCGCCAGCAGCGCGGGACTACAGGACTGGGCCAACGTCCTGACTTTC
>TRBJ2-5|TRBD1|few|TRBV2
CASSGQGQETQYF
TGTGCCAGCAGTGGACAGGGGCAAGAGACCCAGTACTTC
>TRBJ2-3|.|few|TRBV27
CASSAGFYTQYF
TGTGCCAGCAGCGCGGGATTTTATACGCAGTATTTT
>TRBJ2-1|.|few|TRBV7-3
CASSLTPNDNEQFF
TGTGCCAGCAGCTTAACACCGAATGACAATGAGCAGTTCTTC
>TRBJ1-2|TRBD1|.|TRBV27
CASRTQGAGNYGYTF
TGTGCCAGCAGGACACAGGGGGCCGGTAACTATGGCTACACCTTC
>TRBJ1-1|.|few|TRBV20-1
CSATPDKRAFF
TGCAGTGCTACCCCTGACAAACGGGCTTTCTTT
>TRBJ2-6|.|.|TRBV11-1
CASSHLGSSSGANVLTF
TGTGCCAGCAGCCACCTGGGTAGCAGCTCTGGGGCCAACGTCCTGACTTTC
>TRBJ2-2|.|.|TRBV5-4
CASGRVGELFF
TGTGCCAGTGGGCGGGTCGGGGAGCTGTTTTTT
>TRBJ2-1|TRBD2|.|TRBV7-2
CASSSGLAGNNEQFF
TGTGCCAGCAGCTCCGGACTAGCGGGGAACAATGAGCAGTTCTTC
>TRBJ2-1|.|few|TRBV11-3
CASSLRVRSYNEQFF
TGTGCCAGCAGCTTGCGGGTTCGCTCCTACAATGAGCAGTTCTTC
>TRBJ2-7|.|few|TRBV27
CASSLAGTPYYEQYF
TGTGCCAGCAGTTTGGCCGGGACACCCTACTACGAGCAGTACTTC
>TRBJ2-2|.|many|TRBV6-5
CASSYNTGELFF
TGTGCCAGCAGTTATAACACCGGGGAGCTGTTTTTT
>TRBJ2-5|TRBD1|.|TRBV29-1
CSVEGFWTGEETQYF
TGCAGCGTTGAAGGGTTCTGGACAGGGGAAGAGACCCAGTACTTC
>TRBJ2-4|.|few|TRBV4-3
CASSQDWTYRAKNIQYF
TGCGCCAGCAGCCAAGATTGGACATACCGAGCCAAAAACATTCAGTACTTC
>TRBJ2-3|.|few|TRBV4-3
CASSRGGPTDTQYF
TGCGCCAGCAGCCGGGGTGGACCCACAGATACGCAGTATTTT
>TRBJ1-1|.|.|TRBV29-1
CSVRGTVNTEAFF
TGCAGCGTCCGAGGGACGGTGAACACTGAAGCTTTCTTT
>TRBJ2-3|.|.|TRBV7-9
CASSPQADTQYF
TGTGCCAGCAGTCCCCAGGCCGATACGCAGTATTTT
>TRBJ2-5|TRBD2|.|TRBV9
CASSYALASGVQETQYF
TGTGCCAGCAGCTACGCGCTGGCTAGCGGGGTTCAAGAGACCCAGTACTTC
>TRBJ1-2|.|.|TRBV29-1
CSVEDRVKNNYGYTF
TGCAGCGTTGAAGATAGGGTTAAAAACAACTATGGCTACACCTTC
>TRBJ2-3|.|.|TRBV28
CASSFPPADTQYF
TGTGCCAGCAGTTTCCCTCCGGCAGATACGCAGTATTTT
>TRBJ2-1|TRBD2|.|TRBV7-2
CASSRLARSYNEQFF
TGTGCCAGCAGTAGACTAGCGCGTTCCTACAATGAGCAGTTCTTC
>TRBJ2-1|.|.|TRBV5-1
CASSLASPGDEQFF
TGCGCCAGCAGCTTGGCTAGTCCTGGTGATGAGCAGTTCTTC
>TRBJ2-3|TRBD1|.|TRBV27
CASSRGTGKLLRRLTHTDTQYF
TGTGCCAGCAGTCGAGGGACAGGAAAGCTTCTAAGACGTTTGACTCACACAGATACGCAGTATTTT
>TRBJ1-1|.|few|TRBV7-9
CASSLLGFTEAFF
TGTGCCAGCAGCTTACTGGGGTTCACTGAAGCTTTCTTT
>TRBJ2-7|.|.|TRBV30
CAWRGLASYEQYF
TGTGCCTGGAGGGGGTTGGCTTCCTACGAGCAGTACTTC
>TRBJ2-7|.|.|TRBV6-5
CASSSRTQSYEQYF
TGTGCCAGCAGTTCCCGGACACAAAGCTACGAGCAGTACTTC
>TRBJ2-5|.|few|TRBV14
CASSQNGKGRGRKTQYF
TGTGCCAGCAGCCAGAATGGCAAAGGCAGGGGTCGAAAGACCCAGTACTTC
>TRBJ2-3|.|.|TRBV11-2
CASSVGASTDTQYF
TGTGCCAGCAGCGTCGGGGCTAGCACAGATACGCAGTATTTT
>TRBJ2-2|.|.|TRBV14
CASSQAQYTGELFF
TGTGCCAGCAGCCAAGCCCAGTACACCGGGGAGCTGTTTTTT
>TRBJ1-5|TRBD1|.|TRBV7-2
CASSPRQGLNQPQHF
TGTGCCAGCAGCCCAAGACAGGGCCTCAATCAGCCCCAGCATTTT
>TRBJ2-7|TRBD2|.|TRBV30
CAWSRGASGSSYEQYF
TGTGCCTGGAGCCGCGGCGCTAGCGGAAGCTCCTACGAGCAGTACTTC